A selection of T cell receptor beta chains follows, all from one sample in a study of long-term antiretroviral therapy in people with HIV. Measured with immunoSEQ multiplex PCR; TCRdb has only the in-frame clones, and not every one. Altogether 20,000 to 25,000 clones are present, around three quarters being singletons, with the ten largest covering around 4.9%. The material sequenced was unsorted PBMCs, taken 0.5 years after starting antiretroviral therapy. These TCRs come from a woman in her 40s with HIV. Both conserved end residues are part of each CDR3. D genes are given only for firm matches. Some rows mark clone size as missing; the rest say once, few, many or name a class of expanded clone.

TRBD1	TRBJ1-5	TRBV18	NA	CASSPLQGSGQPQHF	TGTGCCAGCTCACCCCTACAGGGGTCGGGGCAGCCCCAGCATTTT
TRBD1	TRBJ1-2	TRBV6-1	NA	CASRAGTGDYGYTF	TGTGCCAGCAGGGCAGGGACAGGGGACTATGGCTACACCTTC
NA	TRBJ2-2	TRBV9	NA	CASSENIYTGELFF	TGTGCCAGCAGCGAGAACATCTACACCGGGGAGCTGTTTTTT
NA	TRBJ2-6	TRBV4-2	NA	CASSHGGTGANVLTF	TGTGCCAGCAGCCATGGGGGGACGGGGGCCAACGTCCTGACTTTC
TRBD2	TRBJ2-3	TRBV4-1	once	CASSQDHGGTSTDTQYF	TGCGCCAGCAGCCAAGATCACGGGGGGACTAGCACAGATACGCAGTATTTT
TRBD2	TRBJ2-4	TRBV4-3	once	CASSRRLAGGSKNIQYF	TGCGCCAGCAGCCGTAGACTAGCGGGGGGCTCCAAAAACATTCAGTACTTC
NA	TRBJ1-1	TRBV7-9	NA	CASSLESIRGGVAFF	TGTGCCAGCAGCTTAGAGAGCATCCGGGGGGGTGTGGCTTTCTTT
NA	TRBJ2-7	TRBV11-2	NA	CASSLGTLYEQYF	TGTGCCAGCAGCTTAGGTACACTCTACGAGCAGTACTTC
TRBD2	TRBJ2-3	TRBV27	few	CASSFSGGAVWSQYF	TGTGCCAGCAGTTTTAGCGGGGGGGCCGTTTGGTCGCAGTATTTT
NA	TRBJ2-7	TRBV6-6	NA	CASSHRDKVAYEQYF	TGTGCCAGCTCTCACCGGGACAAAGTTGCCTACGAGCAGTACTTC
NA	TRBJ1-1	TRBV18	NA	CASSPAQGGTEAFF	TGTGCCAGCTCACCAGCGCAGGGTGGTACTGAAGCTTTCTTT
NA	TRBJ1-5	TRBV19	NA	CASSRQINQPQHF	TGTGCCAGTAGTCGCCAGATCAATCAGCCCCAGCATTTT
TRBD1	TRBJ1-5	TRBV5-4	few	CASSLGGQDDQPQHF	TGTGCCAGCAGCTTGGGGGGACAGGACGACCAGCCCCAGCATTTT
NA	TRBJ2-2	TRBV7-7	NA	CASSSFGHTNTGELFF	TGTGCCAGCAGCTCCTTTGGACACACCAACACCGGGGAGCTGTTTTTT
NA	TRBJ1-2	TRBV28	NA	CASSPFDYGYTF	TGTGCCAGCAGTCCGTTTGACTATGGCTACACCTTC
NA	TRBJ2-5	TRBV7-8	NA	CASTPSWAPRETQYF	TGTGCCAGCACCCCATCCTGGGCCCCCCGAGAGACCCAGTACTTC
NA	TRBJ1-2	TRBV2	few	CASSETANYGYTF	TGTGCCAGCAGTGAGACGGCTAACTATGGCTACACCTTC
NA	TRBJ2-7	TRBV7-2	NA	CASSHSSSPGYF	TGTGCCAGCAGCCACTCTAGCTCGCCGGGCTACTTC
NA	TRBJ1-1	TRBV10-3	NA	CAIRGGRNTEAFF	TGTGCCATCAGGGGAGGCAGGAACACTGAAGCTTTCTTT
NA	TRBJ2-1	TRBV18	NA	CASSPLTLSSYNEQFF	TGTGCCAGCTCCCCCCTGACTCTCAGCTCCTACAATGAGCAGTTCTTC
NA	TRBJ2-3	TRBV10-3	NA	CASGPFTDTQYF	TGTGCCTCGGGGCCCTTCACAGATACGCAGTATTTT
TRBD1	TRBJ2-1	TRBV6-6	NA	CASSIRQGGNEQFF	TGTGCCAGCAGTATACGACAGGGCGGTAATGAGCAGTTCTTC
NA	TRBJ1-6	TRBV6-5	NA	CASSRGPNNSPLHF	TGTGCCAGCAGTCGAGGCCCCAATAATTCACCCCTCCACTTT
TRBD1	TRBJ2-7	TRBV5-3	NA	CATFNRGCLPSSYEQYF	TGTGCCACCTTCAACAGGGGCTGTCTCCCTAGCTCCTACGAGCAGTACTTC
NA	TRBJ2-3	TRBV27	NA	CASSSRDLRGNTQYF	TGTGCCAGCAGTTCCCGGGACCTCAGGGGAAATACGCAGTATTTT
NA	TRBJ1-4	TRBV29-1	NA	CSVIWPGALNEKLFF	TGCAGCGTTATATGGCCAGGGGCCCTTAATGAAAAACTGTTTTTT
NA	TRBJ2-1	TRBV2	NA	CASTWGRGRYNEQFF	TGTGCCAGCACCTGGGGTCGGGGGCGATACAATGAGCAGTTCTTC
TRBD2	TRBJ2-6	TRBV19	NA	CASSIHYGRLGANVLTF	TGTGCCAGTAGTATACACTACGGGAGGCTTGGGGCCAACGTCCTGACTTTC
NA	TRBJ2-7	TRBV7-2	once	CASSLYMAKQYF	TGTGCCAGCAGCCTATACATGGCCAAGCAGTACTTC
NA	TRBJ1-1	TRBV11-3	NA	CASSKQGGTEAFF	TGTGCCAGCAGTAAACAGGGTGGCACTGAAGCTTTCTTT
NA	TRBJ1-1	TRBV7-9	NA	CASSPRGPDEAFF	TGTGCCAGCAGCCCTCGAGGGCCGGATGAAGCTTTCTTT
NA	TRBJ1-2	TRBV19	once	CASHPPRVGYGYTF	TGTGCCAGCCACCCGCCCAGGGTTGGGTATGGCTACACCTTC
NA	TRBJ2-3	TRBV7-3	NA	CASSASIGRSQYF	TGTGCCAGCAGCGCCTCTATAGGGAGGTCGCAGTATTTT
NA	TRBJ1-1	TRBV7-2	NA	CASSLQGRMNTEAFF	TGTGCCAGCAGCTTACAAGGGAGAATGAACACTGAAGCTTTCTTT
TRBD1	TRBJ2-6	TRBV19	NA	CASSSSGTGIAGANVLTF	TGTGCCAGTAGTTCATCCGGGACAGGGATCGCTGGGGCCAACGTCCTGACTTTC
TRBD1	TRBJ1-6	TRBV7-9	NA	CASSLGQGDSPLHF	TGTGCCAGCAGCTTAGGACAGGGTGATTCACCCCTCCACTTT
TRBD1	TRBJ2-7	TRBV2	NA	CASRIGTAEQYF	TGTGCCAGCAGGATCGGGACAGCCGAGCAGTACTTC
NA	TRBJ1-2	TRBV4-3	few	CASSQDKGWGGYGYTF	TGCGCCAGCAGCCAAGATAAGGGCTGGGGAGGATATGGCTACACCTTC
TRBD2	TRBJ2-2	TRBV19	few	CASATISGGWGGELFF	TGTGCCAGCGCGACAATTAGCGGGGGGTGGGGCGGGGAGCTGTTTTTT
NA	TRBJ1-2	TRBV19	NA	CASSTVGGYTF	TGTGCCAGTAGTACCGTGGGGGGCTACACCTTC
TRBD2	TRBJ2-3	TRBV4-3	NA	CASSQVNSGGSTDTQYF	TGCGCCAGCAGCCAAGTTAATAGCGGGGGCAGCACAGATACGCAGTATTTT